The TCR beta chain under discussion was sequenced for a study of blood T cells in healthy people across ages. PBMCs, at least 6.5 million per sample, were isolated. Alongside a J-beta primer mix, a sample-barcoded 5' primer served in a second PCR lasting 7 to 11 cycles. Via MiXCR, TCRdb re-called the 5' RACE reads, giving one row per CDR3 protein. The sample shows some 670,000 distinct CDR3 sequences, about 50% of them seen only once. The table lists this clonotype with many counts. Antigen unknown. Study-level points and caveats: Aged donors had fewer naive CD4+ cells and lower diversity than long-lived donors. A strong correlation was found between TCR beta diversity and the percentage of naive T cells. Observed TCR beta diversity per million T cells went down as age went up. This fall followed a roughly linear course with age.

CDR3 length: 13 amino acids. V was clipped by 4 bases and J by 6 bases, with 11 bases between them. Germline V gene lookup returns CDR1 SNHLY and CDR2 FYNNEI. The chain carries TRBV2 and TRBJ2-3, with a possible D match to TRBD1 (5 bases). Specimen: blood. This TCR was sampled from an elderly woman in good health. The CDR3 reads CASSGRPGDTQYF. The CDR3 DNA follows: TGTGCCAGCAGTGGTCGGCCAGGGGATACGCAGTATTTT.